These T cell receptor beta chains were read from a single sample in a study of radiotherapy plus CTLA-4 blockade in lung cancer. The data were produced by immunoSEQ multiplex PCR, yet TCRdb's version contains in-frame clones alone and is incomplete. The top ten hold roughly 22% of the sample, which has 81,000 or so clones, more than 60% seen once. Sequenced here: peripheral blood, sampled from a patient treated with radiotherapy plus ipilimumab. Every receptor here comes from a human donor with non-small cell lung cancer whose response to radiotherapy plus ipilimumab could not be evaluated. Some clones in this sample may be carry-over from other donors' samples. CDR3s include the opening cysteine and the closing phenylalanine or tryptophan. The D gene is left open where the match is weak. Some rows mark clone size as missing; the rest say once, few, many or name a class of expanded clone.

TRBV7-2,few,TRBJ2-7,-,CASSLFASSYEQYF,TGTGCCAGCAGCTTATTTGCTAGCTCCTACGAGCAGTACTTC
TRBV5-1,-,TRBJ2-3,-,CASSLDTTDTQYF,TGCGCCAGCAGCCTGGACACCACAGATACGCAGTATTTT
TRBV5-1,-,TRBJ2-6,-,CASSSTGSGANVLTF,TGCGCCAGCAGCTCCACAGGGTCTGGGGCCAACGTCCTGACTTTC
TRBV2,-,TRBJ1-5,-,CASSPREGLQPQHF,TGTGCCAGCAGCCCCAGGGAGGGGCTCCAGCCCCAGCATTTT
TRBV30,-,TRBJ1-2,-,CAWSVQGRVYGYTF,TGTGCCTGGAGTGTACAGGGACGGGTCTATGGCTACACCTTC
TRBV5-1,-,TRBJ2-3,TRBD2,CASSSRSGGASNTQYF,TGCGCCAGCAGCTCCCGAAGCGGGGGGGCCAGTAATACGCAGTATTTT
TRBV21-1,-,TRBJ2-1,-,CASSKVERANEQFF,TGTGCCAGCAGCAAAGTCGAGAGGGCCAATGAGCAGTTCTTC
TRBV13,-,TRBJ1-2,-,CASSAGTQNYGYTF,TGTGCCAGCAGCGCCGGGACTCAGAACTATGGCTACACCTTC
TRBV14,-,TRBJ2-5,TRBD1,CASSQNPGGETQYF,TGTGCCAGCAGCCAAAATCCAGGGGGAGAGACCCAGTACTTC
TRBV4-2,-,TRBJ1-2,-,CASSQVQGNNGYTF,TGTGCCAGCAGCCAAGTCCAGGGTAACAATGGCTACACCTTC
TRBV4-1,few,TRBJ1-4,-,CASSQDVREKLFF,TGCGCCAGCAGCCAAGATGTGCGGGAAAAACTGTTTTTT
TRBV6-1,-,TRBJ1-2,TRBD1,CASSEAQGAQDGYTF,TGTGCCAGCAGTGAAGCACAGGGGGCGCAGGATGGCTACACCTTC
TRBV27,few,TRBJ2-7,TRBD1,CASSLTGAAYEQYF,TGTGCCAGCAGTTTAACAGGGGCGGCCTACGAGCAGTACTTC
TRBV15,once,TRBJ1-1,TRBD1,CATKAQRAGGTEAFF,TGTGCCACCAAAGCCCAGAGGGCAGGGGGAACTGAAGCTTTCTTT
TRBV5-1,-,TRBJ1-1,TRBD1,CASSVGQPLWDTEAFF,TGCGCCAGCAGCGTGGGACAGCCCCTATGGGACACTGAAGCTTTCTTT
TRBV7-2,-,TRBJ2-5,-,CASSLLGDIQETQYF,TGTGCCAGCAGCCTCCTTGGGGACATTCAAGAGACCCAGTACTTC
TRBV6-1,-,TRBJ2-1,TRBD2,CASRLSGAYNEQFF,TGTGCCAGCAGACTTAGCGGGGCCTACAATGAGCAGTTCTTC
TRBV29-1,-,TRBJ2-5,TRBD2,CSVEGRGLAGEQYF,TGCAGCGTTGAGGGTCGGGGACTAGCGGGGGAACAGTACTTC
TRBV19,-,TRBJ2-5,TRBD2,CASSITSGGEETQYF,TGTGCCAGTAGTATCACTAGCGGGGGGGAAGAGACCCAGTACTTC
TRBV7-9,-,TRBJ1-1,-,CASSLRTEAFF,TGTGCCAGCAGCTTACGTACTGAAGCTTTCTTT
TRBV29-1,-,TRBJ1-1,-,CSGQNTEAFF,TGCAGCGGACAGAACACTGAAGCTTTCTTT
TRBV4-2,-,TRBJ1-4,-,CASSLLGRFATNEKLFF,TGTGCCAGCAGCCTACTGGGCAGGTTTGCAACTAATGAAAAACTGTTTTTT
TRBV5-1,-,TRBJ2-6,-,CASTQTVSGANVLTF,TGCGCCAGCACCCAGACAGTATCTGGGGCCAACGTCCTGACTTTC
TRBV29-1,-,TRBJ1-1,-,CSVDPGIVGGVNTEAFF,TGCAGCGTTGACCCAGGTATCGTCGGGGGGGTGAACACTGAAGCTTTCTTT
TRBV2,-,TRBJ1-2,-,CASSYNQGRYTF,TGTGCCAGCAGTTATAACCAGGGTCGCTACACCTTC
TRBV19,-,TRBJ2-1,TRBD2,CASTMGASGGRSYNEQFF,TGTGCCAGTACAATGGGGGCTAGCGGGGGGCGCTCCTACAATGAGCAGTTCTTC